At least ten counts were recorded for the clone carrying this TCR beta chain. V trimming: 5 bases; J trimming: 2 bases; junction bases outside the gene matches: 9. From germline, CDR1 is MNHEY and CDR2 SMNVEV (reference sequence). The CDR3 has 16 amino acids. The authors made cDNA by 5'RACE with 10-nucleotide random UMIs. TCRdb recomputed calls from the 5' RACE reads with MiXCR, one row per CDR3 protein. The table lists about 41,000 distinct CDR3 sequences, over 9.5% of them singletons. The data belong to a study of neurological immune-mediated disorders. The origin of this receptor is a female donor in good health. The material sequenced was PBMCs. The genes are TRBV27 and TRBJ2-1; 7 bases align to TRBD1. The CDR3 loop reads CASSPRPTGTYNEQFF. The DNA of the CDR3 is TGTGCCAGCAGTCCCCGGCCGACAGGGACCTACAATGAGCAGTTCTTC.